This is a list of T cell receptor beta chains from one sample in a study of cytomegalovirus exposure and HLA in healthy donors. The table came from immunoSEQ multiplex PCR; TCRdb's copy has only in-frame clones and leaves some out. The table lists some 140,000 clones, about 78% of them singletons. The sample comprised PBMCs. The receptors here all came from a man aged 50-59 years in good health and CMV-seropositive. Both conserved end residues are part of each CDR3. The D gene is left open where the match is weak. Not all rows give a size; the values are once, few, many and, for expanded clones, a class.

CASIPTSGGDNEQFF | TGTGCCAGCATCCCGACTAGCGGGGGGGATAATGAGCAGTTCTTC | TRBV2 | NA | TRBJ2-1 | TRBD2
CASSLVGESYNEQFF | TGTGCCAGCAGCTTAGTCGGAGAGTCCTACAATGAGCAGTTCTTC | TRBV7-6 | few | TRBJ2-1 | NA
CASSFRYEQYF | TGTGCCAGCAGCTTTCGCTACGAGCAGTACTTC | TRBV7-9 | medium-sized | TRBJ2-7 | NA
CASSLDLAGGRTDTQYF | TGTGCCAGCAGCTTAGACCTAGCGGGAGGGAGGACAGATACGCAGTATTTT | TRBV7-2 | NA | TRBJ2-3 | TRBD2
CATEPFGTGYEQYF | TGTGCCACCGAACCCTTCGGGACAGGGTACGAGCAGTACTTC | TRBV6-1 | many | TRBJ2-7 | TRBD1
CASSAGLVTGELFF | TGTGCCAGCAGTGCGGGACTAGTGACCGGGGAGCTGTTTTTT | TRBV2 | few | TRBJ2-2 | TRBD2
CASNSPGTSGNEQYF | TGTGCCAGCAACTCGCCAGGGACTAGCGGCAACGAGCAGTACTTC | TRBV7-2 | NA | TRBJ2-7 | TRBD2
CSAPGQNEQYF | TGCAGTGCTCCCGGACAGAACGAGCAGTACTTC | TRBV20-1 | NA | TRBJ2-7 | NA
CASSLALARDSHYGYTF | TGTGCCAGCAGCTTAGCCCTGGCCCGGGACAGTCATTATGGCTACACCTTC | TRBV7-9 | NA | TRBJ1-2 | TRBD1
CASSLGTKTDGYTF | TGTGCCAGCAGCTTGGGGACAAAGACTGATGGCTACACCTTC | TRBV5-4 | NA | TRBJ1-2 | NA
CASSQDLTGGYGYTF | TGCGCCAGCAGCCAAGATTTAACAGGGGGATATGGCTACACCTTC | TRBV4-1 | NA | TRBJ1-2 | TRBD1
CASSLIPGLAADTQYF | TGTGCCAGCAGCTTGATTCCGGGACTAGCAGCAGATACGCAGTATTTT | TRBV11-3 | NA | TRBJ2-3 | TRBD2
CASSNQGAQSTGELFF | TGTGCCAGCAGCAATCAGGGGGCGCAAAGCACCGGGGAGCTGTTTTTT | TRBV2 | NA | TRBJ2-2 | TRBD1
CASSTDEKLFF | TGTGCCAGTAGTACGGATGAAAAACTGTTTTTT | TRBV19 | NA | TRBJ1-4 | NA
CASSFGQSSGEQFF | TGCGCCAGCAGCTTTGGACAGTCTTCAGGGGAGCAGTTCTTC | TRBV4-3 | NA | TRBJ2-1 | NA
CASSSGGSNQPQHF | TGTGCCAGCAGTTCGGGGGGTAGCAATCAGCCCCAGCATTTT | TRBV28 | once | TRBJ1-5 | NA
CASSQSAGNYGYTF | TGTGCCAGCAGTCAATCTGCGGGGAACTATGGCTACACCTTC | TRBV2 | NA | TRBJ1-2 | NA
CASNPDRGFTEAFF | TGTGCCAGCAACCCGGACAGGGGATTTACTGAAGCTTTCTTT | TRBV2 | NA | TRBJ1-1 | TRBD1
CASASGSGWSSYNEQFF | TGTGCCAGCGCCTCGGGCAGCGGGTGGAGCTCCTACAATGAGCAGTTCTTC | TRBV19 | NA | TRBJ2-1 | NA
CASSRGSGTSTDTQYF | TGCGCCAGCAGCCGGGGTTCCGGGACTAGCACAGATACGCAGTATTTT | TRBV5-1 | NA | TRBJ2-3 | NA
CASSWTGNSYEQYF | TGTGCCAGCAGCTGGACAGGGAACTCCTACGAGCAGTACTTC | TRBV5-5 | NA | TRBJ2-7 | TRBD1
CASSAEDYEQYF | TGTGCCAGCAGCGCGGAGGACTACGAGCAGTACTTC | TRBV9 | NA | TRBJ2-7 | NA
CSARGAGEQFF | TGCAGTGCTAGAGGGGCCGGAGAGCAGTTCTTC | TRBV20-1 | once | TRBJ2-1 | NA
CASSPATSGGKETQYF | TGTGCCAGTAGTCCTGCGACTAGCGGGGGCAAAGAGACCCAGTACTTC | TRBV19 | NA | TRBJ2-5 | TRBD2
CASRNGGEQYF | TGTGCCAGTCGCAACGGGGGGGAGCAGTACTTC | TRBV6-5 | once | TRBJ2-7 | TRBD2
CASSSSQGTSIMGDTQYF | TGCGCCAGCAGCTCCTCTCAGGGTACCTCCATTATGGGAGATACGCAGTATTTT | TRBV5-1 | NA | TRBJ2-3 | NA
CASSLLGVTGTEAFF | TGTGCCAGCAGCTTGTTGGGGGTGACAGGCACTGAAGCTTTCTTT | TRBV5-6 | NA | TRBJ1-1 | NA
CASRRDRGRYEQYF | TGTGCCAGCAGAAGGGACAGGGGGCGCTACGAGCAGTACTTC | TRBV6-5 | NA | TRBJ2-7 | TRBD1
CASSLIPRFQETQYF | TGTGCCAGCAGCTTAATACCACGGTTCCAAGAGACCCAGTACTTC | TRBV11-2 | NA | TRBJ2-5 | NA
CASSQGQGRLIAGNTIYF | TGCGCCAGCAGCCAGGGACAGGGGCGATTGATAGCTGGAAACACCATATATTTT | TRBV5-1 | NA | TRBJ1-3 | TRBD1
CASSPGQYNSPLHF | TGTGCCAGCAGCCCCGGACAGTATAATTCACCCCTCCACTTT | TRBV5-6 | NA | TRBJ1-6 | NA
CASSFPTGVDSPLHF | TGTGCCAGCAGTTTCCCGACAGGGGTTGACTCACCCCTCCACTTT | TRBV6-6 | NA | TRBJ1-6 | TRBD1
CASSPGTALYEQYF | TGCGCCAGCAGCCCCGGGACAGCTCTCTACGAGCAGTACTTC | TRBV5-1 | once | TRBJ2-7 | TRBD1
CVGACVGRDRVSSWGEKLFF | TGTGTCGGCGCGTGCGTGGGGCGGGACAGGGTTAGTTCATGGGGTGAAAAACTGTTTTTT | TRBV7-5 | few | TRBJ1-4 | NA
CASSVGALYEQYF | TGTGCCAGCAGTGTGGGGGCCCTCTACGAGCAGTACTTC | TRBV25-1 | NA | TRBJ2-7 | NA
CASSLDGQGVQPQHF | TGCGCCAGCAGCTTGGATGGACAGGGGGTTCAGCCCCAGCATTTT | TRBV5-1 | NA | TRBJ1-5 | TRBD1
CASGLFGGETQYF | TGTGCTAGTGGTTTGTTCGGAGGAGAGACCCAGTACTTC | TRBV12-5 | NA | TRBJ2-5 | NA
CATRQQGNSNQPQHF | TGTGCCACCCGACAACAGGGGAATAGCAATCAGCCCCAGCATTTT | TRBV10-3 | NA | TRBJ1-5 | TRBD1
CASSSRDRKPYGYTF | TGTGCCAGCAGTTCCCGGGACAGAAAACCCTATGGCTACACCTTC | TRBV27 | few | TRBJ1-2 | TRBD1
CASSRTSAGGHTEAFF | TGTGCCAGCAGCCGGACCTCCGCAGGGGGGCACACTGAAGCTTTCTTT | TRBV7-8 | NA | TRBJ1-1 | TRBD1
CSASRANSYEQYF | TGCAGCGCCAGCAGGGCCAACTCCTACGAGCAGTACTTC | TRBV29-1 | NA | TRBJ2-7 | NA
CASSLRERGEQYF | TGTGCCAGCAGTTTACGCGAGCGGGGCGAGCAGTACTTC | TRBV28 | few | TRBJ2-7 | TRBD2
CASSLEVSRSTDTQYF | TGTGCCAGCAGCTTGGAGGTTAGCCGTAGCACAGATACGCAGTATTTT | TRBV5-4 | NA | TRBJ2-3 | NA
CASSDSRNTGGPRYYGYTF | TGTGCCAGCAGTGACTCTAGGAATACAGGGGGCCCCAGGTATTATGGCTACACCTTC | TRBV6-4 | NA | TRBJ1-2 | TRBD1
CASSSNTRLNEQFF | TGCGCCAGCAGCTCCAATACTAGGTTAAATGAGCAGTTCTTC | TRBV5-1 | NA | TRBJ2-1 | NA
CASSPTVGNTIYF | TGTGCCAGCAGTCCGACAGTTGGAAACACCATATATTTT | TRBV6-5 | NA | TRBJ1-3 | NA
CASSPRQGSAYEQYF | TGTGCCAGCAGCCCTAGACAGGGATCCGCCTACGAGCAGTACTTC | TRBV6-6 | few | TRBJ2-7 | TRBD1
CAISEIPGGELFF | TGTGCCATCAGTGAAATCCCCGGCGGGGAGCTGTTTTTT | TRBV10-3 | few | TRBJ2-2 | NA
CASSLARVADTQYF | TGTGCCAGCAGCTTAGCCAGGGTGGCAGATACGCAGTATTTT | TRBV7-9 | NA | TRBJ2-3 | NA
CASSYTDTQYF | TGTGCCAGCAGTTACACAGATACGCAGTATTTT | TRBV5-6 | NA | TRBJ2-3 | NA
CASRFSRGWCNEQFF | TGTGCAAGTCGCTTCTCCCGGGGGTGGTGCAATGAGCAGTTCTTC | TRBV12-2 | NA | TRBJ2-1 | NA
CAIRDFGSGSSYEQYF | TGTGCCATCAGGGACTTCGGGAGCGGGAGTTCCTACGAGCAGTACTTC | TRBV10-3 | NA | TRBJ2-7 | TRBD2
CASSLGGSGQGLFF | TGCGCCAGCAGCTTAGGGGGATCGGGGCAAGGACTGTTTTTT | TRBV5-1 | few | TRBJ1-4 | NA
CASRARGYTEAFF | TGTGCCAGCAGAGCCAGGGGATACACTGAAGCTTTCTTT | TRBV6-1 | NA | TRBJ1-1 | NA
CASSLMSGANEKLFF | TGTGCCAGCAGCTTGATGAGTGGAGCTAATGAAAAACTGTTTTTT | TRBV5-4 | NA | TRBJ1-4 | NA